One sample yielded the 22 T cell receptor beta chains listed below, sequenced in a study of T cells expressing NK-cell markers. No DNA is given; TCRdb re-called the 5' RACE reads and lists each CDR3 protein once. This sample's table reports 250,000 or so distinct CDR3 sequences. The sequencing sample was made of blood T cells: a sorted CD56 or NKG2C T cell subset, CD4+ or CD8+ T cells, or bulk PBMC T cells (not recorded which). The receptors were sampled from a woman aged 18 to 69 in good health.

The chain has TRBV14 and TRBJ1-4. The CDR3 runs 15 residues. Looked up from germline, CDR1 is SGHDN and CDR2 is FVKESK. CDR3 region: CASSQTGLAGEKLFF.

CDR3 sequence reads: CASRSQETQYF. The V and J genes are TRBV14 and TRBJ2-5. The length of the CDR3 is 11 residues. Germline CDR1 and CDR2: SGHDN and FVKESK.

This chain joins TRBV6-5 and TRBJ2-1; the TRBD1 assignment by TCRdb is unverifiable without DNA. Germline values: CDR1 MNHEY, CDR2 SVGAGI. The CDR3 consists of 12 residues. CDR3 region: CASSHRDNEQFF.

The rearrangement joins TRBV7-2 to TRBJ2-5; TCRdb lists TRBD2, though no DNA is available to test this call. The CDR3 spans 15 residues. The V gene's germline CDR1 is SGHTA and CDR2 FQGNSA. CDR3 residues: CASSPRTSGVETQYF.

V is TRBV4-3 and J is TRBJ2-3; absent DNA, TCRdb's TRBD1 call cannot be checked. The germline CDR1 and CDR2 sequences are LGHNA and YSLEER. The CDR3 contains 17 residues. The CDR3 protein is CASSHEQGKGNTDTQYF.

The chain recombines TRBV7-2 with TRBJ2-3; there is no DNA to check the TCRdb D call of TRBD1. This CDR3 is built from 14 residues. The V gene's germline CDR1 is SGHTA and CDR2 FQGNSA. The CDR3 sequence: CASSTGSAGDTQYF. Using reference TRBV7-2 and TRBJ2-3 for the parts outside the CDR3, the full variable domain is GAGVSQSPSNKVTEKGKDVELRCDPISGHTALYWYRQSLGQGLEFLIYFQGNSAPDKSGLPSDRFSAERTGGSVSTLTIQRTQQEDSAVYLCASSTGSAGDTQYFGPGTRLTVL.

The chain employs TRBV12-3 or TRBV12-4 and TRBJ1-4; the D gene TCRdb calls, TRBD1, cannot be checked with no DNA. The CDR3 length is 14 residues. CDR3 residues: CASRPGGANEKLFF.

V and J are TRBV5-4 and TRBJ2-5; without DNA, the TCRdb call of TRBD1 cannot be checked. This CDR3 region has 15 residues. Looked up from germline, CDR1 is SGHNT and CDR2 is YYREEE (reference sequence). The CDR3 region is CASSAPRDRQETQYF.

The chain uses TRBV20-1 and TRBJ1-3; TCRdb reports TRBD1, a call that lacks DNA to check it against. Germline assignment: CDR1 DFQATT and CDR2 SNEGSKA (reference sequence). The CDR3 has 14 residues. The CDR3 here is CSAPRGEQGNTIYF.

This chain joins TRBV5-1 and TRBJ2-6. This CDR3 has 17 residues. Germline assignment: CDR1 SGHRS and CDR2 YFSETQ. CDR3 in amino acids: CASSLGLRSSGANVLTF.

V gene TRBV7-8 combines with J gene TRBJ2-2; TCRdb proposes TRBD2, but this gene call is untestable without DNA. The CDR3 has 13 residues. From germline, CDR1 is SGHVS and CDR2 FQNEAQ. The CDR3 here is CASRGGWTGELFF.

The V gene is TRBV5-1, the J gene TRBJ2-5. The germline V gene has CDR1 SGHRS and CDR2 YFSETQ. CDR3 length: 14 residues. The CDR3 spells CASSFGVYQETQYF.

The V gene is TRBV28, the J gene TRBJ2-2. The CDR3 contains 11 residues. Germline loops: CDR1 MDHEN, CDR2 SYDVKM. The CDR3 loop is CATDGTGELFF.

The chain is built from TRBV7-2 and TRBJ1-2; without DNA, the TCRdb call of TRBD1 cannot be checked. This CDR3 spans 16 amino acids. Germline V gene data show CDR1 as SGHTA and CDR2 as FQGNSA. CDR3 amino acids: CASSLEPPGVGYGYTF.

This chain connects TRBV7-2 to TRBJ2-2. Germline V gene data show CDR1 as SGHTA and CDR2 as FQGNSA. This CDR3 is built from 13 residues. CDR3 loop: CASSRHGTGELFF. The complete variable domain, with remaining parts taken from reference TRBV7-2 and TRBJ2-2, reads GAGVSQSPSNKVTEKGKDVELRCDPISGHTALYWYRQSLGQGLEFLIYFQGNSAPDKSGLPSDRFSAERTGGSVSTLTIQRTQQEDSAVYLCASSRHGTGELFFGEGSRLTVL.

V and J are TRBV7-2 and TRBJ1-3. The CDR3 is made up of 14 amino acids. The germline V gene encodes CDR1 SGHTA and CDR2 FQGNSA. This CDR3 reads CASSSGPSGNTIYF. Full variable domain (missing parts from reference TRBV7-2 and TRBJ1-3): GAGVSQSPSNKVTEKGKDVELRCDPISGHTALYWYRQSLGQGLEFLIYFQGNSAPDKSGLPSDRFSAERTGGSVSTLTIQRTQQEDSAVYLCASSSGPSGNTIYFGEGSWLTVV.

This chain joins TRBV28 and TRBJ2-1; checking the TCRdb D call of TRBD2 is not possible without DNA. The CDR3 length is 18 residues. Looked up from germline, CDR1 is MDHEN and CDR2 is SYDVKM. The CDR3 sequence is CASSLSATSGGDRDEQFF. Full variable domain (remainder filled in from reference TRBV28 and TRBJ2-1): DVKVTQSSRYLVKRTGEKVFLECVQDMDHENMFWYRQDPGLGLRLIYFSYDVKMKEKGDIPEGYSVSREKKERFSLILESASTNQTSMYLCASSLSATSGGDRDEQFFGPGTRLTVL.

The rearrangement uses TRBV5-1 and TRBJ2-3. This CDR3 has 14 amino acids. In germline, CDR1 is SGHRS, CDR2 YFSETQ. The CDR3 spells CASSLAAPTDTQYF.

This rearrangement joins TRBV24-1 to TRBJ2-1; TCRdb proposes TRBD2, but this gene call is untestable without DNA. The CDR3 covers 17 residues. The V gene's germline CDR1 is KGHDR and CDR2 SFDVKD. CDR3 region: CATSDPALAGGVDEQFF.

The V call is TRBV29-1, the J call TRBJ1-2; TCRdb names TRBD1, which stays unverified in the absence of DNA. The germline gives CDR1 SQVTM, CDR2 ANQGSEA. The CDR3 extends over 11 amino acids. The chain's CDR3 is CSAKGAKGYTF.

V gene TRBV4-2 combines with J gene TRBJ2-1; TCRdb outputs TRBD2, but without DNA this stays unchecked. Germline V gene data show CDR1 as LGHNA and CDR2 as YNFKEQ. CDR3 length: 18 residues. This CDR3 is CASSQVGQGLAEPNEQFF.

The rearrangement joins TRBV12-3 or TRBV12-4 to TRBJ1-5; TCRdb calls TRBD1, which cannot be checked without DNA. The CDR3 is 13 residues long. The chain's CDR3 is CASRGDHNQPQHF.